Shown below are 18 T cell receptor beta chains from a single sample sequenced in a study of T cell responses to AZD1222 COVID-19 vaccine. The protocol was immunoSEQ multiplex PCR, while the TCRdb copy is restricted to in-frame clones and leaves out a portion. The sample shows about 200,000 clones, more than 90% of them seen only once. Specimen: peripheral blood, collected 28 days after the second dose of the MenACWY control vaccine. The receptors come from an adult who received the MenACWY meningococcal vaccine as a control.

The chain is built from TRBV27 and TRBJ1-6, with D hard to call. Germline assignment: CDR1 MNHEY and CDR2 SMNVEV (reference sequence). V was clipped by 2 bases and J by 7 bases, with 12 bases between them. CDR3 length: 15 amino acids. The CDR3 loop reads CASSLGLRGNSPLHF. The CDR3 DNA follows: TGTGCCAGCAGTTTAGGGCTAAGAGGCAATTCACCCCTCCACTTT.

This rearrangement joins TRBV3-1 (or the pseudogene TRBV3-2) to TRBJ2-4; D perhaps matches TRBD1 (6 bases). The CDR3 has 15 amino acids. The ends were cut back, 1 base at V and 7 bases at J, with 14 bases in the middle. Germline V lookup: CDR1 LGHDT, CDR2 YNNKEL (reference sequence). The CDR3 DNA is TGTGCCAGCAGCCAAGCCCCAGGGGACCGCAACATTCAGTACTTC. Residues: CASSQAPGDRNIQYF.

This chain links TRBV7-6 with TRBJ2-1; possibly TRBD1 for D (5 bases). The CDR3 consists of 16 residues. Germline V gene data show CDR1 as SGHVS and CDR2 as FNYEAQ. V was clipped by 1 base and J by 6 bases, with 16 bases between them. This CDR3 is CASSLVQGIFFNEQFF. CDR3 nucleotides: TGTGCCAGCAGCTTAGTTCAGGGAATATTCTTCAATGAGCAGTTCTTC.

The rearrangement uses TRBV19 and TRBJ2-5, with 8 bases lining up with TRBD2. After removal of 3 bases from V and 4 bases from J, the junction contained 7 bases not matched to a gene. This CDR3 has 15 residues. Germline V gene lookup returns CDR1 LNHDA and CDR2 SQIVND (reference sequence). The CDR3 is CASSISREDVETQYF. CDR3 in DNA: TGTGCCAGTAGTATCTCGCGGGAGGATGTAGAGACCCAGTACTTC.

The chain links TRBV5-1 to TRBJ2-1, with D possibly matching TRBD2 (6 bases). V was clipped by 0 bases and J by 1 base, with 26 bases between them. CDR3 size: 21 residues. Germline-derived CDR1 and CDR2 are SGHRS and YFSETQ. CDR3 protein: CASSLARIWRETSTSYNEQFF. The CDR3 DNA reads as TGCGCCAGCAGCTTGGCCAGGATCTGGCGGGAAACGTCTACATCCTACAATGAGCAGTTCTTC.

The chain employs TRBV5-1 and TRBJ2-5, with D maybe TRBD2 (5 bases). Germline CDR1 SGHRS, CDR2 YFSETQ. The V gene lost 0 bases and the J gene lost 4 bases, with 10 bases spanning the gap. The CDR3 length is 14 residues. The CDR3 loop reads CASSLDRGRETQYF. As DNA, the CDR3 is TGCGCCAGCAGCTTGGACCGAGGGAGAGAGACCCAGTACTTC.

This clone was seen a single time. J is TRBJ1-5 and V is TRBV6-5, with TRBD1 as a possible D gene (6 bases). V lost 7 bases and J 5 bases, leaving 18 bases between the germline ends. There are 15 residues in the CDR3. In germline, CDR1 is MNHEY, CDR2 SVGAGI. In nucleotides, the CDR3 is TGTGCCAGCACTCCCCAGACAGGAGGCTATCAGCCCCAGCATTTT. Amino acids: CASTPQTGGYQPQHF.

This chain uses TRBV10-3 with TRBJ2-2, with 10 bases lining up with TRBD1. The CDR3 has 13 residues. V shed 6 bases and J 6 bases; nucleotides not matched to a gene: 1. Germline V gives CDR1 ENHRY, CDR2 SYGVKD. The CDR3 coding sequence is TGTGCCATCAGGACAGGGGGCCCCGGGGAGCTGTTTTTT. This sequence encodes CAIRTGGPGELFF.

V is TRBV7-2 and J is TRBJ2-4; D ambiguous. This CDR3 is 14 amino acids long. V dropped 6 bases and J dropped 0 bases, with 9 bases sitting between them. Per germline, CDR1 SGHTA and CDR2 FQGNSA. The CDR3 here is CASSPAGAKNIQYF. CDR3 nucleotides: TGTGCCAGCAGTCCGGCCGGAGCCAAAAACATTCAGTACTTC.

The chain carries TRBV19 and TRBJ2-5; TRBD1 is a possible D gene (6 bases). The V gene lost 4 bases and the J gene lost 0 bases, with 18 bases spanning the gap. CDR1 is LNHDA and CDR2 is SQIVND in the germline V gene (reference sequence). This CDR3 has 17 amino acids. The CDR3 here is CASSNLVNREYQETQYF. CDR3 bases: TGTGCCAGTAGTAATCTGGTCAACAGGGAGTACCAAGAGACCCAGTACTTC.

This rearrangement joins TRBV7-6 to TRBJ2-1; D unclear. The CDR3 extends over 13 amino acids. The V end lost 8 bases, the J end lost 5 bases, and 13 bases lay between the germline ends. Germline V gene data show CDR1 as SGHVS and CDR2 as FNYEAQ. The chain's CDR3 is CASESGRHNEQFF. The CDR3 nucleotides read TGTGCCAGCGAGAGTGGAAGGCACAATGAGCAGTTCTTC.

The V gene is TRBV24-1, the J gene TRBJ1-2; the D is unclear. The CDR3 sequence is 16 residues long. V was cut by 3 bases and J by 6 bases, with 19 bases left in between. Germline V CDR1 and CDR2: KGHDR, SFDVKD. CDR3 region: CATSDIGRPGSDGYTF. For the CDR3, the DNA is TGTGCCACCAGTGATATAGGACGGCCGGGGTCGGATGGCTACACCTTC.

The chain has TRBV28 and TRBJ1-1; 7 positions agree with TRBD1. Germline V gene data show CDR1 as MDHEN and CDR2 as SYDVKM. V lost 5 bases, J lost 2 bases, and 11 bases stayed unmatched. This CDR3 has 16 residues. The CDR3 is CASSPPGQNINTEAFF. Written as DNA, the CDR3 is TGTGCCAGCAGTCCCCCGGGACAGAATATTAACACTGAAGCTTTCTTT.

This clone was counted once. The chain carries TRBV4-2 and TRBJ1-3; D not resolved. This CDR3 contains 15 residues. Trimming left V 1 base short and J 4 bases short, with 11 bases between. CDR1 LGHNA and CDR2 YNFKEQ come from the germline V gene. CDR3 residues: CASSQVRGWGNTIYF. The CDR3 region has the DNA TGTGCCAGCAGCCAAGTTCGTGGGTGGGGAAACACCATATATTTT.

V is TRBV11-3 and J is TRBJ1-1; D perhaps matches TRBD1 (5 bases). Trimming left V 8 bases short and J 0 bases short, with 19 bases between. Germline V gives CDR1 SGHNT, CDR2 YENEEA. This CDR3 region has 16 residues. This CDR3 is CASGTSWGTMNTEAFF. Written as DNA, the CDR3 is TGTGCCAGCGGGACGTCCTGGGGGACCATGAACACTGAAGCTTTCTTT.

DNA for the CDR3: TGTGCCAGCAGCCTCCGACGGCAAACTAACTATGGCTACACCTTC. This encodes CASSLRRQTNYGYTF. The rearrangement joins TRBV13 to TRBJ1-2; no clear D. The CDR3 runs to 15 residues. Looked up from germline, CDR1 is PRHDT and CDR2 is FYEKMQ (reference sequence). Trimming cost V 5 bases and J 0 bases, with 13 bases left between them.

This clone was found once. The chain uses TRBV18 and TRBJ1-6; a possible D gene is TRBD1 (5 bases). Germline values: CDR1 KGHSH, CDR2 LQKENI. The ends were cut back, 2 bases at V and 10 bases at J, with 9 bases in the middle. This CDR3 region has 13 residues. CDR3 residues: CASSPGGISPLHF. CDR3 in DNA: TGTGCCAGCTCACCAGGGGGGATCTCACCCCTCCACTTT.

This clone was detected only once. The CDR3 loop reads CTSSQPLQRTGPNKDSGNTIYF. The CDR3, as DNA: TGCACCAGCAGCCAGCCCCTTCAACGGACGGGTCCCAACAAGGACTCTGGAAACACCATATATTTT. The chain combines TRBV1 with TRBJ1-3. TRBV1 is flagged as a pseudogene. The CDR3 spans 22 residues.